The 14 T cell receptor beta chains presented below share a single source sample, sequenced in a study of T cell repertoires in cytomegalovirus infection. TCRdb recomputed calls from the reads with MiXCR, one row per CDR3 protein. The data show around 740,000 distinct CDR3 sequences, approximately 40% seen once. The sample taken for sequencing was PBMCs. The source is a human donor in good health (CMV status not recorded). Some clones in this sample may be carry-over from other donors' samples.

The CDR3: CASSHRTGEDEKLFF. CDR3 coding DNA: TGCGCCAGCAGCCACAGGACAGGGGAAGATGAAAAACTGTTTTTT. The chain is built from TRBV4-1 and TRBJ1-4; 9 positions match TRBD1. With V trimmed by 3 bases and J by 6 bases, 5 bases remained unmatched. Germline CDR1 is MGHRA and CDR2 is YSYEKL. The CDR3 is 15 residues long.

This chain joins TRBV7-9 and TRBJ2-1, with D possibly being TRBD2 (7 bases). CDR3 size: 14 residues. CDR1 is SEHNR, CDR2 FQNEAQ, per germline (reference sequence). Trimming took off 7 bases at V and 10 bases at J, with 20 bases between the two ends. In DNA form, the CDR3 reads TGTGCCAGCACCCGCGGGGGCGGTGCCCACGAGCAGTTCTTC. Encoded protein: CASTRGGGAHEQFF.

This clonotype was detected only a few times. This chain links TRBV28 with TRBJ2-7, with 10 bases aligning to TRBD2. V lost 5 bases and J lost 4; bases outside the gene matches: 5. The CDR3 length is 14 residues. The V gene's germline CDR1 is MDHEN and CDR2 SYDVKM. The CDR3 DNA sequence: TGTGCCAGCAGTCATCATAGCGGGGGGTACGAGCAGTACTTC. This encodes CASSHHSGGYEQYF.

Comment on this clonotype: A read error is possible here, since a much larger clone lies one base away. V usage is TRBV7-8 and J usage is TRBJ2-3; 8 nucleotides match TRBD2. The V segment lost 2 bases and the J segment 9 bases; nucleotides outside the gene matches: 16. The CDR3 runs 17 residues. Germline CDR1 and CDR2: SGHVS and FQNEAQ. CDR3 sequence reads: CASSLNPGLAGAETQYF. CDR3 DNA: TGTGCCAGCAGCTTAAACCCCGGACTAGCCGGCGCCGAGACGCAGTATTTT.

The genes are TRBV4-1 and TRBJ2-7; D unresolved. The germline CDR1 and CDR2 sequences are MGHRA and YSYEKL. With 2 bases removed from V and 5 bases from J, the gap between germline ends came to 10 bases. The CDR3 is 13 residues long. CDR3 nucleotide sequence: TGCGCCAGCAGCCAAAATGGGGTTCACGAGCAGTACTTC. This sequence encodes CASSQNGVHEQYF.

This clonotype was found a few times. This chain uses TRBV28 with TRBJ1-1, with TRBD1 as a possible D gene (6 bases). The germline CDR1 and CDR2 sequences are MDHEN and SYDVKM. This CDR3 contains 18 residues. With 5 bases removed from V and 2 bases from J, the gap between germline ends came to 24 bases. CDR3 sequence reads: CASSRSWGRYRDNTEAFF. The CDR3 DNA follows: TGTGCCAGCAGTCGTTCGTGGGGTCGTTACAGGGATAACACTGAAGCTTTCTTT. The full variable domain, its missing parts supplied by reference TRBV28 and TRBJ1-1, is DVKVTQSSRYLVKRTGEKVFLECVQDMDHENMFWYRQDPGLGLRLIYFSYDVKMKEKGDIPEGYSVSREKKERFSLILESASTNQTSMYLCASSRSWGRYRDNTEAFFGQGTRLTVV.

As for this clonotype: One end of the junction varies from germline; a read error may be responsible. The gene calls are TRBV4-2 and TRBJ2-7; D assignment may be TRBD1 or TRBD2 (5 bases each). Germline V gives CDR1 LGHNA, CDR2 YNFKEQ. CDR3 length: 13 amino acids. CDR3 amino acids: CSSSQDWGYEQYF. The CDR3 DNA sequence: TGTTCCAGCAGCCAAGATTGGGGGTACGAGCAGTACTTC.

In DNA, the CDR3 is TGTGCCAGCAGGAGGGACATTCTGGGCACTGAAGCTTTCTTT. Translated, it gives CASRRDILGTEAFF. The chain carries TRBV6-4 and TRBJ1-1; D is perhaps TRBD1 (6 bases). This CDR3 region has 14 residues. Trimming left V 6 bases short and J 4 bases short, with 15 bases between. CDR1 is MRHNA and CDR2 is SNTAGT in the germline V gene.

V usage is TRBV7-9 and J usage is TRBJ2-7; D perhaps matches TRBD2 (5 bases). CDR3 length equals 12 residues. Trimming left V 1 base short and J 9 bases short, with 10 bases between. Germline V gene data show CDR1 as SEHNR and CDR2 as FQNEAQ (reference sequence). The CDR3 reads CASSLERKTQYF. In DNA form, the CDR3 reads TGTGCCAGCAGCTTAGAGCGGAAGACGCAGTACTTC. Based on the CDR3 plus reference TRBV7-9 and TRBJ2-7, the full variable domain is DTGVSQNPRHKITKRGQNVTFRCDPISEHNRLYWYRQTLGQGPEFLTYFQNEAQLEKSRLLSDRFSAERPKGSFSTLEIQRTEQGDSAMYLCASSLERKTQYFGPGTRLTVT.

This clonotype was observed a few times. V gene TRBV19 combines with J gene TRBJ1-5; 7 bases line up with TRBD1. The V gene end was trimmed by 7 bases and the J gene end by 6 bases; junction bases not matched to a gene: 9. The CDR3 contains 14 residues. The V gene's germline CDR1 is LNHDA and CDR2 SQIVND (reference sequence). The CDR3 DNA reads TGTGCCAGTACTAACACAGGGGCAAGTCAGCCCCAGCATTTT. As protein: CASTNTGASQPQHF.

This clonotype was seen a single time. The junction shows a germline mismatch at one end, possibly a read error. The chain carries TRBV4-1 and TRBJ2-7; weak D call: TRBD2 (6 bases). Germline CDR1 and CDR2: MGHRA and YSYEKL. The CDR3 covers 13 residues. CDR3 nucleotides: TGTGCCAGCAGCCCTCGGAGGGCGCACGAGCAGTACTTC. Residues: CASSPRRAHEQYF.

In this sample, this clonotype turned up a few times. The chain links TRBV7-2 to TRBJ2-5; 9 bases align to TRBD1. CDR1 is SGHTA, CDR2 FQGNSA, per germline. The trim removed 5 bases at V and 6 bases at J, leaving 7 bases unmatched. The CDR3 is 14 residues long. This CDR3 reads CASSVEQGAKTQYF. The CDR3 DNA is TGTGCCAGCAGCGTAGAACAGGGGGCAAAGACCCAGTACTTC.

The chain is built from TRBV7-6 and TRBJ1-2; maybe TRBD1 (6 bases). Per germline, CDR1 SGHVS and CDR2 FNYEAQ. V was clipped by 5 bases and J by 0 bases, with 16 bases between them. The CDR3 contains 16 residues. CDR3 region: CASSPGGRKANYGYTF. For the CDR3, the DNA is TGTGCCAGCAGCCCCGGGGGCAGGAAAGCTAACTATGGCTACACCTTC.

As to this clonotype: This may arise from a read error, as a much more abundant clone is one base away. The chain uses TRBV7-8 and TRBJ2-1; D is uncertain. Germline V gene lookup returns CDR1 SGHVS and CDR2 FQNEAQ. This CDR3 has 11 amino acids. The germline V and J ends were trimmed by 5 bases and 10 bases, with 9 bases remaining between them. CDR3 residues: CASSPAEEQFF. The CDR3 DNA sequence: TGTGCCAGCAGCCCGGCGGAGGAGCAGTTCTTC.